Below are 15 T cell receptor beta chains sequenced from a single sample in a study of blood T cell repertoires in COVID-19. Libraries were prepared by immunoSEQ multiplex PCR; TCRdb keeps only in-frame clonotypes and omits some of them. The top ten clones hold around 16% of a sample with approximately 88,000 clones, 75% to 90% of them seen once. What was sequenced was peripheral blood. The receptors here all came from a male donor with acute or convalescent COVID-19.

V and J are TRBV28 and TRBJ1-1; D unclear. The CDR3 consists of 11 residues. V was clipped by 8 bases and J by 0 bases, with 4 bases between them. Per the germline V gene, CDR1 is MDHEN and CDR2 is SYDVKM. The CDR3 nucleotides read TGTGCCAGCCAGGTGAACACTGAAGCTTTCTTT. This translates into CASQVNTEAFF.

The genes are TRBV11-2 and TRBJ1-1; TRBD1 is a possible D gene (5 bases). CDR3 length: 12 amino acids. Trimming took off 5 bases at V and 10 bases at J, with 14 bases between the two ends. CDR1 and CDR2 (germline): SGHAT, FQNNGV. The CDR3 spells CASSVQGIRAFF. The CDR3 nucleotides read TGTGCCAGCAGCGTCCAGGGTATCCGAGCTTTCTTT.

As DNA, the CDR3 is TGTGCCAGCCGCGGAGGCGCGGATAATTCACCCCTCCACTTT. Amino acid sequence: CASRGGADNSPLHF. This rearrangement joins TRBV7-9 to TRBJ1-6; D remains ambiguous. Germline loops: CDR1 SEHNR, CDR2 FQNEAQ (reference sequence). The germline V and J ends were trimmed by 8 bases and 5 bases, with 13 bases remaining between them. The CDR3 spans 14 residues.

V gene TRBV7-9 combines with J gene TRBJ2-1, with 7 nucleotides matching TRBD2. The germline gives CDR1 SEHNR, CDR2 FQNEAQ (reference sequence). There are 15 residues in the CDR3. Germline trimming cut 5 bases from V and 0 bases from J; bases unmatched to any gene: 4. The CDR3 DNA reads as TGTGCCAGCAGCACCGGGACTAACTCCTACAATGAGCAGTTCTTC. The encoded protein is CASSTGTNSYNEQFF.

This sequence joins TRBV5-4 and TRBJ2-2; TRBD2 agrees at 7 bases. CDR1 SGHNT and CDR2 YYREEE come from the germline V gene (reference sequence). CDR3 size: 15 residues. The CDR3 nucleotides read TGTGCGGAGGGAGGGGAGGCTTCGAACACCGGGGAGCTGTTTTTT. This translates into CAEGGEASNTGELFF.

Comment on this clone: The same CDR3 can be traced to other DNA sequences in this sample. The V call is TRBV5-1, the J call TRBJ2-7; the D gene is possibly TRBD2 (5 bases). V was pared by 0 bases and J by 2 bases, with 9 bases between. CDR3 size: 14 residues. CDR1 is SGHRS, CDR2 YFSETQ, per germline. The CDR3 region is CASSLAGVTYEQYF. The CDR3 DNA reads as TGCGCCAGCAGCTTGGCCGGGGTTACCTACGAGCAGTACTTC.

The V and J genes are TRBV5-4 and TRBJ2-3; TRBD2 matches at 9 bases. Germline-derived CDR1 and CDR2 are SGHNT and YYREEE (reference sequence). This CDR3 is built from 17 residues. V lost 0 bases to trimming and J lost 2 bases; unmatched junction nucleotides: 7. CDR3 DNA sequence: TGTGCCAGCAGCTTGGATGCGGGGGGGCGGGACACAGATACGCAGTATTTT. It codes for CASSLDAGGRDTDTQYF.

This clone was seen a handful of times. J is TRBJ1-1 and V is TRBV3-1 (or the pseudogene TRBV3-2); 7 bases fit TRBD1. V lost 0 bases, J lost 6 bases, and 4 bases stayed unmatched. The CDR3 is made up of 14 amino acids. Germline V gene sequence: CDR1 LGHDT, CDR2 YNNKEL (reference sequence). CDR3 in amino acids: CASSQEDGTAEAFF. The CDR3 DNA sequence: TGTGCCAGCAGCCAAGAGGACGGGACAGCTGAAGCTTTCTTT.

V and J are TRBV5-8 and TRBJ1-1, with unresolved D. The CDR3 is 13 amino acids. Germline CDR1 and CDR2: SGHTS and YDEGEE. The ends were cut back, 0 bases at V and 5 bases at J, with 8 bases in the middle. DNA for the CDR3: TGTGCCAGCAGCTTGGTTAGGCGGACTGAAGCTTTCTTT. It translates to CASSLVRRTEAFF. Filled out from reference TRBV5-8 and TRBJ1-1, the complete variable domain reads EAGVTQSPTHLIKTRGQQATLRCSPISGHTSVYWYQQALGLGLQFLLWYDEGEERNRGNFPPRFSGRQFPNYSSELNVNALELEDSALYLCASSLVRRTEAFFGQGTRLTVV.

The rearrangement links TRBV7-2 to TRBJ2-7; 8 bases line up with TRBD1. Germline V gene data show CDR1 as SGHTA and CDR2 as FQGNSA. The CDR3 covers 17 residues. J lost 0 bases, V lost 5 bases, and 12 bases had no gene match. CDR3 loop: CASSPKQGGRGSYEQYF. The CDR3 DNA reads TGTGCCAGCAGCCCGAAACAGGGGGGAAGAGGCTCCTACGAGCAGTACTTC.

V and J are TRBV7-2 and TRBJ2-3; 9 bases are a match to TRBD2. The CDR3 is 18 amino acids. The V gene's germline CDR1 is SGHTA and CDR2 FQGNSA. Unmatched junction bases numbered 10, after V lost 1 base and J lost 2 bases. The CDR3 is CASSLVVGGGAFTDTQYF. The CDR3, as DNA: TGTGCCAGCAGCTTAGTAGTGGGCGGGGGGGCCTTCACAGATACGCAGTATTTT.

This clone occurred once. This rearrangement joins TRBV18 to TRBJ2-7, with 8 bases lining up with TRBD1. CDR3 length: 15 amino acids. In germline, CDR1 is KGHSH, CDR2 LQKENI. V shed 6 bases and J 5 bases; nucleotides not matched to a gene: 12. CDR3 bases: TGTGCCAGCTCCCAATGGACAGGGAGGATCAACGAGCAGTACTTC. This gives the protein CASSQWTGRINEQYF.

This clone was counted once. The genes are TRBV3-1 (or the pseudogene TRBV3-2) and TRBJ2-1, with 13 bases aligning to TRBD2. The V gene's germline CDR1 is LGHDT and CDR2 YNNKEL (reference sequence). Unmatched junction bases numbered 11, after V lost 6 bases and J lost 9 bases. The CDR3 spans 16 residues. The CDR3 is CASRPRLAGGQAEQFF. CDR3 nucleotide sequence: TGTGCCAGCAGACCGCGACTAGCGGGGGGCCAGGCTGAGCAGTTCTTC.

The chain has TRBV10-3 and TRBJ1-1; no definite D call. CDR3 length equals 12 residues. The V end was cut by 2 bases, the J end by 7 bases, with 8 bases between. Germline CDR1 and CDR2: ENHRY and SYGVKD. The CDR3, as DNA: TGTGCCATCAGTGAGGGGCTGCTTGAAGCTTTCTTT. This translates into CAISEGLLEAFF.

J is TRBJ1-2 and V is TRBV21-1. TRBV21-1 counts as a pseudogene. There are 12 residues in the CDR3. The CDR3 is CASTLPLYGYTF. The CDR3 nucleotides read TGTGCCAGCACCCTACCCTTATATGGCTACACCTTC.